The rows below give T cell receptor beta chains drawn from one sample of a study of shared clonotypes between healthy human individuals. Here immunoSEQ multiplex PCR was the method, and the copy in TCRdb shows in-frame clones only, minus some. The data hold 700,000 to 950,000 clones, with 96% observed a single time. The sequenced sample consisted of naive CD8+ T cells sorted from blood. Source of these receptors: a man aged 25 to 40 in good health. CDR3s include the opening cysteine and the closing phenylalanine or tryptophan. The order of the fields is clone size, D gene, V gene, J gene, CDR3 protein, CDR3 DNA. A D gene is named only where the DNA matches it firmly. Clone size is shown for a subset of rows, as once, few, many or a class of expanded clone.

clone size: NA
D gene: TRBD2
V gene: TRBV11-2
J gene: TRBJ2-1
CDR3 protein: CASQGLAENEQFF
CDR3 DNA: TGTGCCAGCCAGGGACTAGCGGAAAATGAGCAGTTCTTC

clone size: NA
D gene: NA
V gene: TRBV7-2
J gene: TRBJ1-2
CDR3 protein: CASSLAGRDGIYGYTF
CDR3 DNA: TGTGCCAGCAGCTTAGCGGGGCGGGACGGAATTTATGGCTACACCTTC

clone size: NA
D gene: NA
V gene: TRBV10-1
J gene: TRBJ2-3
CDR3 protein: CASSESRLVTDTQYF
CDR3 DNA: TGCGCCAGCAGTGAGTCTCGACTAGTTACAGATACGCAGTATTTT

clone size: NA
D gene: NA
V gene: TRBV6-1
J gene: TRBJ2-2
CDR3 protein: CASALANTGELFF
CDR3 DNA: TGTGCCAGCGCGTTAGCGAACACCGGGGAGCTGTTTTTT

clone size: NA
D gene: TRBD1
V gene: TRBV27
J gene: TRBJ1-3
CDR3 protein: CASSDRGYSGNTIYF
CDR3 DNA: TGTGCCAGCAGCGACAGGGGGTACTCTGGAAACACCATATATTTT

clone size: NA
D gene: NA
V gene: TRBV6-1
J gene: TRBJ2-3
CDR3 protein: CEVRLADTQYF
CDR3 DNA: TGTGAAGTCAGGTTAGCAGATACGCAGTATTTT

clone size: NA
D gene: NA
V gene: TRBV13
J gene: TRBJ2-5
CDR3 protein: CASCAQFQETQYF
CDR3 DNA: TGTGCCAGCTGTGCGCAGTTTCAAGAGACCCAGTACTTC

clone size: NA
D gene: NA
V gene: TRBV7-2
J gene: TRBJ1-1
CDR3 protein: CASSLVLGNTEAFF
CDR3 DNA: TGTGCCAGCAGCTTAGTGTTAGGCAACACTGAAGCTTTCTTT

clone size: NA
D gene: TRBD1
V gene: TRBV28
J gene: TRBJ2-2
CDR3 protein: CASSWTGGTRSHTGELFF
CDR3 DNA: TGTGCCAGCAGTTGGACAGGGGGCACCCGGTCCCACACCGGGGAGCTGTTTTTT

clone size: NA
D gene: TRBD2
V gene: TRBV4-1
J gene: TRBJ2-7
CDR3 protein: CASSQPGLAYEQYF
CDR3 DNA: TGCGCCAGCAGCCAGCCGGGACTAGCGTACGAGCAGTACTTC

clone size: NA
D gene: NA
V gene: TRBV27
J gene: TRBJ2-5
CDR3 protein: CASRSGTKETQYF
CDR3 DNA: TGTGCCAGCAGATCGGGAACCAAAGAGACCCAGTACTTC

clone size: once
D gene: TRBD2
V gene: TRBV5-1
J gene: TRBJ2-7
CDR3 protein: CASSLNPGLVEEQYF
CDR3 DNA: TGCGCCAGCAGCTTAAACCCGGGACTAGTCGAGGAGCAGTACTTC

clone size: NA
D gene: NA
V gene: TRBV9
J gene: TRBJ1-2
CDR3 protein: CASSVQASNYGYTF
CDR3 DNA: TGTGCCAGCAGCGTCCAGGCGTCAAACTATGGCTACACCTTC

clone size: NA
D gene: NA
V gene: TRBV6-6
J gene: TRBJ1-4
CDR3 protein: CASRSRGPNEKLFF
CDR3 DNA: TGTGCCAGCAGATCGCGGGGCCCTAATGAAAAACTGTTTTTT